This T cell receptor (beta chain) was profiled in a study of blood T cells in healthy people across ages. Study-level background: Researchers report that template switching captured about one barcoded beta molecule per two T cells. Points from the study as a whole: Fewer expanded clones and more diversity marked long-lived versus aged donors.

Then a second PCR, running roughly 7 to 11 cycles, was carried out with a sample-barcoded 5' primer and a J-beta primer mix. One entry per CDR3 protein, called by TCRdb with MiXCR from the 5' RACE reads. This table holds about 1.6 million distinct CDR3 sequences, about 35% found once. Germline V gene sequence: CDR1 MDHEN, CDR2 SYDVKM. The V and J ends lost 1 base and 6 bases, in that order; junction bases with no gene match: 9. The CDR3 consists of 16 residues. This clonotype was seen just once. Antigen unknown. This TCR came from a woman aged 25 to 45 in good health. The V gene is TRBV28, the J gene TRBJ2-4; 7 nucleotides agree with TRBD2. Sequencing used blood. The chain's CDR3 is CASSLYGGSNGNIQYF. The CDR3 DNA is TGTGCCAGCAGTTTATACGGCGGGAGTAACGGAAACATTCAGTACTTC.